A selection of T cell receptor beta chains follows, all from one sample in a study of blood T cell repertoires in COVID-19. Libraries were prepared by immunoSEQ multiplex PCR; TCRdb keeps only in-frame clonotypes and omits some of them. The table records 250,000 or so clones, roughly 80% of them present only once. The sample comprised PBMCs or T cells enriched from blood (not recorded which). Receptors originate from a woman in her 40s who had been exposed to COVID-19. CDR3s include the opening cysteine and the closing phenylalanine or tryptophan. The D gene is left open where the match is weak. Not all rows give a size; the values are once, few, many and, for expanded clones, a class.

V gene	D gene	J gene	clone size	CDR3 protein	CDR3 DNA
TRBV28	-	TRBJ2-7	-	CASSLPGNEQYF	TGTGCCAGCAGTTTACCGGGGAACGAGCAGTACTTC
TRBV14	-	TRBJ2-2	many	CASSLNSAGFGGELFF	TGTGCCAGCAGCCTAAACTCGGCAGGGTTCGGCGGGGAGCTGTTTTTT
TRBV10-1	TRBD1	TRBJ2-7	-	CASTWTGPGEQYF	TGCGCCAGCACCTGGACAGGGCCCGGGGAGCAGTACTTC
TRBV15	-	TRBJ1-2	-	CATSRDTGGYTF	TGTGCCACCAGCAGAGATACAGGGGGCTACACCTTC
TRBV4-1	TRBD2	TRBJ2-1	-	CASSQVARTRADDEQFF	TGCGCCAGCAGCCAAGTGGCCCGGACTAGGGCCGATGATGAGCAGTTCTTC
TRBV27	TRBD1	TRBJ1-3	-	CASSSEGAKAGNTIYF	TGTGCCAGCAGTTCTGAGGGGGCGAAGGCTGGAAACACCATATATTTT
TRBV28	-	TRBJ1-1	-	CASKLGGSNTEAFF	TGTGCCAGCAAACTAGGGGGTTCGAACACTGAAGCTTTCTTT
TRBV21-1	-	TRBJ1-6	-	CASSKDPGTGTFKDNSPLHF	TGTGCCAGCAGCAAAGACCCCGGGACAGGGACGTTCAAGGATAATTCACCCCTCCACTTT
TRBV6-5	-	TRBJ2-2	-	CASNPGLNTGELFF	TGTGCCAGCAACCCGGGGTTGAACACCGGGGAGCTGTTTTTT
TRBV5-1	-	TRBJ1-1	once	CASSSGHSRQNTEAFF	TGCGCCAGCAGTTCGGGACATTCAAGACAGAACACTGAAGCTTTCTTT
TRBV3-1/TRBV3-2	TRBD1	TRBJ1-1	-	CASSPRDSYTEAFF	TGTGCCAGCAGCCCGAGGGACAGCTACACTGAAGCTTTCTTT
TRBV10-1	TRBD1	TRBJ1-6	-	CASSGQTGGAGNNSPLHF	TGCGCCAGCAGTGGCCAAACAGGGGGCGCGGGGAATAATTCACCCCTCCACTTT
TRBV9	-	TRBJ2-3	-	CASSPWGGLTQYF	TGTGCCAGCAGCCCCTGGGGGGGGCTTACGCAGTATTTT
TRBV4-1	TRBD1	TRBJ2-1	once	CASSRGQGAWNEQFF	TGCGCCAGCAGCCGGGGGCAGGGGGCTTGGAATGAGCAGTTCTTC
TRBV11-1	-	TRBJ2-5	-	CASSPGSVQETQYF	TGTGCCAGCAGTCCCGGAAGCGTCCAAGAGACCCAGTACTTC
TRBV4-3	TRBD2	TRBJ2-7	-	CASSQTSGGASYEQYF	TGCGCCAGCAGCCAAACTAGCGGGGGGGCCTCCTACGAGCAGTACTTC
TRBV7-3	TRBD2	TRBJ2-3	-	CASSLQGGGGTDTQYF	TGTGCCAGCAGCTTACAGGGCGGGGGAGGCACAGATACGCAGTATTTT
TRBV5-6	TRBD1	TRBJ1-5	-	CASSQGALKPQHF	TGTGCCAGCAGCCAGGGGGCCCTCAAGCCCCAGCATTTT
TRBV10-3	-	TRBJ1-2	-	CAIRTTNYGYTF	TGTGCCATCCGGACTACTAACTATGGCTACACCTTC
TRBV28	-	TRBJ2-5	-	CASSPTAAMSPYQETQYF	TGTGCCAGCAGTCCCACAGCGGCGATGTCCCCGTACCAAGAGACCCAGTACTTC
TRBV7-2	TRBD1	TRBJ1-5	-	CASSVTGRGDQPQHF	TGTGCCAGCAGCGTTACTGGCAGGGGGGATCAGCCCCAGCATTTT
TRBV5-1	TRBD2	TRBJ2-5	-	CASSLAGGGETQYF	TGCGCCAGCAGCTTGGCGGGGGGGGGAGAGACCCAGTACTTC
TRBV19	TRBD2	TRBJ2-2	-	CVGGRGWTGELFF	TGTGTCGGGGGGAGGGGATGGACCGGGGAGCTGTTTTTT
TRBV4-3	-	TRBJ1-4	-	CASGSPGINEKLFF	TGCGCCAGCGGCTCCCCAGGGATAAATGAAAAACTGTTTTTT
TRBV25-1	TRBD1	TRBJ2-7	-	CASSGADRDEQYF	TGTGCCAGCAGTGGGGCGGACAGGGACGAGCAGTACTTC
TRBV3-1/TRBV3-2	-	TRBJ1-4	-	CASSQEWSTNEKLFF	TGTGCCAGCAGCCAGGAGTGGAGTACTAATGAAAAACTGTTTTTT
TRBV4-2	TRBD2	TRBJ2-1	few	CASSQEAGGPNEQFF	TGTGCCAGCAGCCAAGAAGCGGGGGGCCCCAATGAGCAGTTCTTC
TRBV20-1	TRBD1	TRBJ1-1	-	CSANEGGHTEAFF	TGCAGTGCTAATGAAGGGGGCCACACTGAAGCTTTCTTT
TRBV5-6	-	TRBJ1-2	-	CASSLDQGVGSSYGYTF	TGTGCCAGCAGCTTGGATCAAGGGGTAGGTAGTAGCTATGGCTACACCTTC
TRBV6-2/TRBV6-3	-	TRBJ1-1	-	CASSYAGITEAFF	TGTGCCAGCAGTTACGCCGGGATCACTGAAGCTTTCTTT
TRBV19	TRBD2	TRBJ2-7	-	CASSTLGRGLAGAPSAYEQYF	TGTGCCAGTAGTACGCTGGGACGGGGACTAGCGGGGGCCCCTTCCGCTTACGAGCAGTACTTC
TRBV6-5	-	TRBJ1-5	once	CASSWEGGSDQPQHF	TGTGCCAGCAGTTGGGAGGGGGGCTCGGATCAGCCCCAGCATTTT
TRBV29-1	-	TRBJ2-5	-	CSVTITGTPQYF	TGCAGCGTCACAATAACCGGGACACCCCAGTACTTC